The clone carrying this T cell receptor beta chain was counted only a few times. Its antigen is unknown. The study made its TCR cDNA through 5'RACE template switching. That step introduced a universal primer site along with UMIs. TCRdb independently ran MiXCR on the 5' RACE reads; one entry per CDR3 protein. This sample has about 320,000 distinct CDR3 sequences; about 10% occur once, and the top ten carry roughly 3%. There are 15 residues in the CDR3. Looked up from germline, CDR1 is KGHSH and CDR2 is LQKENI. V shed 6 bases and J shed 4 bases, with 18 bases lying between them. This record belongs to a study of T cells after yellow fever vaccination. General study findings and limits: Most primary-vaccination clones reappeared after the booster (less than 98% CD4, 75% to 90% CD8). It was a small share of clonotypes that appeared in both CD4 and CD8 compartments.

J is TRBJ1-2 and V is TRBV18, with a weak D call TRBD1 (6 bases). The origin of this receptor is a man younger than 35 who received the YFV17D yellow fever vaccine. The sequences come from CD4+ T cells sorted from PBMCs, collected 45 days after the yellow fever booster vaccination. The CDR3 region is CASSLSSGAPYGYTF. The CDR3 region has the DNA TGTGCCAGCTCGCTCTCGTCAGGGGCCCCCTATGGCTACACCTTC. Using reference TRBV18 and TRBJ1-2 for the parts outside the CDR3, the full variable domain is NAGVMQNPRHLVRRRGQEARLRCSPMKGHSHVYWYRQLPEEGLKFMVYLQKENIIDESGMPKERFSAEFPKEGPSILRIQQVVRGDSAAYFCASSLSSGAPYGYTFGSGTRLTVV.